The 7 T cell receptor beta chains presented below share a single source sample, sequenced in a study of T cell responses to AZD1222 COVID-19 vaccine. Clones were sequenced by immunoSEQ multiplex PCR, and TCRdb holds only the in-frame ones, with some missing. The sample lists about 140,000 clones, around nine tenths seen once, with about 4% in the top ten. The starting material was peripheral blood, obtained 28 days after the second AZD1222 dose. These receptors came from an adult who received the AZD1222 COVID-19 vaccine.

The chain couples TRBV27 to TRBJ2-5, with 7 positions matching TRBD1. Germline CDR1 and CDR2: MNHEY and SMNVEV (reference sequence). J was trimmed by 4 bases and V by 6 bases; bases with no gene match: 5. The CDR3 sequence is 13 residues long. The CDR3 region is CASRGRGRETQYF. CDR3 sequence (DNA): TGTGCCAGCAGGGGCAGGGGGAGAGAGACCCAGTACTTC.

The CDR3 loop is CSASRQGPNTIYF. CDR3 nucleotides: TGCAGTGCTAGTAGACAGGGCCCAAACACCATATATTTT. This chain connects TRBV20-1 to TRBJ1-3, with TRBD1 matching over 7 bases. The CDR3 has 13 amino acids. Trimming took 3 bases from V and 6 from J; bases not matched to a gene: 5. CDR1 DFQATT and CDR2 SNEGSKA come from the germline V gene (reference sequence).

This clone was seen only once. This chain's CDR3 is CASSLQPQGYGYTF. CDR3 coding DNA: TGCGCCAGCAGCTTGCAACCACAGGGCTATGGCTACACCTTC. The V call is TRBV5-1, the J call TRBJ1-2; the D gene is possibly TRBD1 (6 bases). The germline CDR1 and CDR2 sequences are SGHRS and YFSETQ. V dropped 1 base and J dropped 4 bases, with 11 bases sitting between them. This CDR3 has 14 residues.

The chain carries TRBV7-9 and TRBJ1-2; D ambiguous. Trimming cost V 5 bases and J 6 bases, with 10 bases left between them. Germline-derived CDR1 and CDR2 are SEHNR and FQNEAQ (reference sequence). The CDR3 covers 12 residues. CDR3 DNA sequence: TGTGCCAGCAGCCCATGGAGGAATGGCTACACCTTC. Residues: CASSPWRNGYTF.

The chain employs TRBV5-8 and TRBJ2-2; D possibly corresponds to TRBD1 (6 bases). CDR1 is SGHTS and CDR2 is YDEGEE in the germline V gene. V dropped 5 bases and J dropped 6 bases, with 14 bases sitting between them. This CDR3 comprises 14 residues. As DNA, the CDR3 is TGTGCCAGCAGTTCTCGACAGGACCCCGGGGAGCTGTTTTTT. This sequence encodes CASSSRQDPGELFF.

This chain links TRBV7-9 with TRBJ2-1, with a weak D call TRBD2 (5 bases). This CDR3 has 12 residues. V was cut by 0 bases and J by 13 bases, with 10 bases left in between. Germline CDR1 and CDR2: SEHNR and FQNEAQ (reference sequence). DNA of the CDR3: TGTGCCAGCAGCTTAGCGCTCGGGGATCAGTTCTTC. Protein: CASSLALGDQFF.

This sequence joins TRBV6-5 and TRBJ2-1, with D tentatively TRBD2 (6 bases). The CDR3 length is 12 residues. V lost 6 bases and J lost 12, with 15 bases in between. Germline CDR1 is MNHEY and CDR2 is SVGAGI. The CDR3 DNA reads TGTGCCAGCAGACGATGGGGTAGCGGGCAGTTCTTC. It translates to CASRRWGSGQFF.